Sequencing of this T cell receptor beta chain was carried out in a study of shared clonotypes between healthy human individuals. About this clone itself: Its target is unknown.

Assay used: immunoSEQ multiplex PCR; TCRdb lists only in-frame clones, some missing. This table holds about 1,900,000 clones, approximately 94% found once. Study-level results: Naive subsets generally exceeded memory subsets in estimated richness.

Terminally differentiated effector memory CD45RA+ cells were excluded by CCR7 positive selection of CD45RO-negative cells. The specimen was naive CD8+ T cells sorted from blood. The clonotype originates from a young man in good health.

CDR3 sequence: CAISDVWTEAFF. Written as DNA, the CDR3 is TGTGCCATCAGTGATGTGTGGACTGAAGCTTTCTTT. This chain connects TRBV10-3 to TRBJ1-1; D uncertain. Deletions cut 3 bases from V and 5 bases from J, with 7 bases between. Per germline, CDR1 ENHRY and CDR2 SYGVKD. The CDR3 sequence is 12 residues long.